A selection of T cell receptor beta chains follows, all from one sample in a study of blood T cell repertoires in COVID-19. The table came from immunoSEQ multiplex PCR; TCRdb's copy has only in-frame clones and leaves some out. This table has nearly 300,000 clones, around 84% appearing once. The sequenced material came from peripheral blood. The receptors originated from a human donor with COVID-19, enrolled during active disease. The donor label of this sample is uncertain. Each CDR3 is given with its conserved first and last residue. D genes are given only for firm matches. For some rows the clone size is stated as once, few or many, or as a class when expanded; others skip it.

TRBJ2-3,TRBD2,.,19,TRBV7-2,CASSLRLAGGGASTDTQYF,TGTGCCAGCAGCTTGAGACTAGCGGGAGGTGGGGCTAGCACAGATACGCAGTATTTT
TRBJ1-1,TRBD1,.,18,TRBV2,CASSVPETGPTMNTEAFF,TGTGCCAGCAGCGTCCCCGAGACAGGGCCCACCATGAACACTGAAGCTTTCTTT
TRBJ1-2,.,.,15,TRBV30,CAWTTPRGRNYGYTF,TGTGCCTGGACCACCCCCCGTGGCCGTAACTATGGCTACACCTTC
TRBJ2-2,TRBD1,.,15,TRBV2,CASTRDRLNTGELFF,TGTGCCAGCACCCGGGACAGACTAAACACCGGGGAGCTGTTTTTT
TRBJ1-5,.,few,15,TRBV2,CASSGGHLGNQPQHF,TGTGCCAGCAGTGGTGGACACTTGGGCAATCAGCCCCAGCATTTT
TRBJ1-5,.,once,17,TRBV4-2,CASSQDGGHWWHQPQHF,TGTGCCAGCAGCCAAGATGGGGGACACTGGTGGCATCAGCCCCAGCATTTT
TRBJ2-3,.,.,12,TRBV12-3/TRBV12-4,CASSSTGDTQYF,TGTGCCAGCAGTTCAACCGGAGATACGCAGTATTTT
TRBJ2-7,TRBD2,.,14,TRBV11-2,CASSLEGLGYEQYF,TGTGCCAGCAGCTTAGAGGGACTAGGCTACGAGCAGTACTTC
TRBJ2-2,TRBD2,.,17,TRBV28,CASSHVGLAGGSGELFF,TGTGCCAGCAGCCACGTTGGACTAGCGGGAGGGTCCGGGGAGCTGTTTTTT
TRBJ2-6,.,once,17,TRBV5-1,CASSLGAYFSGANVLTF,TGCGCCAGCAGCTTGGGGGCATATTTCTCTGGGGCCAACGTCCTGACTTTC
TRBJ2-1,.,.,13,TRBV11-3,CASSLGANNEQFF,TGTGCCAGCAGCCTGGGGGCAAACAATGAGCAGTTCTTC
TRBJ2-2,.,.,16,TRBV7-6,CASSPPTGEDAGELFF,TGTGCCAGCAGCCCCCCAACAGGCGAGGACGCCGGGGAGCTGTTTTTT
TRBJ2-3,.,once,14,TRBV11-3,CASSLDRSTDTQYF,TGTGCCAGCAGCTTAGACAGGAGCACAGATACGCAGTATTTT
TRBJ2-3,.,.,15,TRBV9,CASSFTGGDTDTQYF,TGTGCCAGCAGCTTCACAGGGGGGGACACAGATACGCAGTATTTT
TRBJ2-1,TRBD2,.,14,TRBV2,CASRNLAGVNEQFF,TGTGCCAGCAGGAATCTAGCGGGAGTAAATGAGCAGTTCTTC
TRBJ1-5,.,.,13,TRBV9,CASSVQGYQPQHF,TGTGCCAGCAGCGTTCAGGGTTATCAGCCCCAGCATTTT
TRBJ1-2,TRBD1,.,15,TRBV28,CASTGSDRGGYGYTF,TGTGCCAGCACCGGCTCCGACAGGGGAGGCTATGGCTACACCTTC